The entry below gives a single T cell receptor beta chain sequence along with its context. As yet, its antigen is unknown. These data belong to a study of shared clonotypes between healthy human individuals. Study outcomes and limitations: Despite large depth, sorted-subset datasets appeared incompletely sequenced.

The germline V and J ends were trimmed by 6 bases and 2 bases, with 22 bases remaining between them. Germline CDR1 WSHSY, CDR2 SAAADI. The CDR3 is made up of 17 amino acids. Study donors comprised healthy, HIV-negative adults devoid of recent acute infection or vaccination. Samples underwent the assay at deep level. Sorted-subset replicate PCR reactions were performed with approximately 200 ng DNA, corresponding to tens of thousands of T cell genomes. Produced via immunoSEQ multiplex PCR; TCRdb's table is partial and in-frame only. Here the sample spans more than 2 million clones, 90% to 96% being singletons.

The sequenced sample consisted of naive CD4+ T cells sorted from blood. Subset of the sample: CD45RA+ positively selected. V is TRBV10-2 and J is TRBJ1-2, with D possibly TRBD1 on 5 matching bases. The source is a man aged 18 to 29 in good health. CDR3 protein: CASSSLGRGPLNYGYTF. CDR3 bases: TGCGCCAGCAGCTCCCTCGGGAGGGGCCCCCTAAACTATGGCTACACCTTC.